This TCR beta chain was sequenced in a study of blood T cells in healthy people across ages. Alongside a J-beta primer mix, a sample-barcoded 5' primer served in a second PCR lasting roughly 7 to 11 cycles. One entry per CDR3 protein, called by TCRdb with MiXCR from the 5' RACE reads. The sample contains approximately 780,000 distinct CDR3 sequences, more than 25% of which appear only once. CDR1 and CDR2 from the germline V gene are GTSNPN and SVGIG (reference sequence). The CDR3 has 13 residues. V dropped 4 bases and J dropped 2 bases, with 11 bases sitting between them. This sample also belongs to another study, concerning T cells of mothers and their children.

The receptor's source is a boy younger than 18 in good health. The V call is TRBV30, the J call TRBJ1-2; TRBD1 might be the D (5 bases). The sample was blood. The CDR3 spells CAWNRQFNYGYTF. The CDR3 bases are TGTGCCTGGAACCGACAGTTCAACTATGGCTACACCTTC.